Listed below are T cell receptor beta chains from one sample, sequenced in a study of OX40 agonist ivuxolimab in advanced cancers. Sequenced by immunoSEQ multiplex PCR; TCRdb stores in-frame clones only, minus some. The profile shows tens of thousands of clones, 60% to 85% of them singletons. The material sequenced was CD4+ or CD8+ T cells sorted from blood, taken in a trial of the OX40 agonist ivuxolimab. The receptors come from an adult with an advanced solid tumor such as melanoma, head and neck, liver or kidney cancer. The conserved cysteine and the conserved F or W are not part of the CDR3 here. The order of the fields is V gene, CDR3 protein.

V gene: TRBV10-3; CDR3 protein: AISDPQIGRGYT
V gene: TRBV6-5; CDR3 protein: ASSPGGYTEAF
V gene: TRBV10-3; CDR3 protein: AISVAGGTYEQY
V gene: TRBV6-6; CDR3 protein: ASSYGQGWNEQY
V gene: TRBV25-1; CDR3 protein: ASSVSTGGSLYNSPLH
V gene: TRBV9; CDR3 protein: ASALGTVNEKLF
V gene: TRBV11-2; CDR3 protein: ASSLSQGSSGNTIY
V gene: TRBV27; CDR3 protein: ASSSWGDEQY
V gene: TRBV18; CDR3 protein: ASSSRQGVMNTEAF
V gene: TRBV19; CDR3 protein: ASSSITQIIYRGQEAYEQY
V gene: TRBV2; CDR3 protein: ASSIPGQADEQF
V gene: TRBV29-1; CDR3 protein: SALPGSVEGYT
V gene: TRBV15; CDR3 protein: ATSPAPGRPLH
V gene: TRBV9; CDR3 protein: ASSVWTSGTETQY
V gene: TRBV29-1; CDR3 protein: SVVEKSYEQY
V gene: TRBV7-2; CDR3 protein: ASSTGGNTGELF
V gene: TRBV5-1; CDR3 protein: ASSWDRGSGREQY
V gene: TRBV9; CDR3 protein: ASSRGANTGELF
V gene: TRBV7-8; CDR3 protein: ASSLYAGGPEDTQY
V gene: TRBV14; CDR3 protein: ASSQGKGIIGDEKLF
V gene: TRBV5-5; CDR3 protein: ASSRIYNEQF
V gene: TRBV14; CDR3 protein: ASSQDSGGLGAF